This T cell receptor (beta chain) stems from a study of Graves' ophthalmopathy and Graves' hyperthyroidism. Study conclusions and caveats: Blood also carried most expanded thyroid clonotypes exceeding 0.001 frequency.

Additional autoimmune diseases, uncontrolled infections, pregnancy or lactation disqualified patients. Transcripts of RNA were the source for amplifying TCR beta CDR3 regions. An initial RT-PCR round employing HTBI primers preceded a second-round multiplex PCR. Via MiXCR, TCRdb re-called the multiplex PCR reads, giving one row per CDR3 protein. The table records about 480,000 distinct CDR3 sequences, around 15% of them present only once. This clonotype was observed at least ten times. Its antigen remains unidentified. Germline V CDR1 and CDR2: SQVTM, ANQGSEA. Trimming pared 3 bases from V and 5 bases from J, leaving 8 bases between. The CDR3 is 11 amino acids.

The sequence was obtained from a woman aged 30 to 39 with Graves' ophthalmopathy. The V call is TRBV29-1, the J call TRBJ2-7, with D perhaps given as TRBD1 or TRBD2 (5 bases each). Material: blood. The CDR3 spells CSVDEGNEQYF. The CDR3 DNA sequence: TGCAGCGTTGATGAGGGGAACGAGCAGTACTTC.